These 14 T cell receptor beta chains were all obtained from the same sample, sequenced in a study of cytomegalovirus exposure and HLA in healthy donors. 13 Jbeta primers and 60 Vbeta primers were used for the PCR. Sequencing was performed with immunoSEQ multiplex PCR; in TCRdb, only in-frame clones are kept and a portion is missing. The sample lists about 150,000 clones; roughly 77% were seen once. Sample: PBMCs. The receptors originated from a young man in good health and CMV-seropositive.

The chain is built from TRBV6-4 and TRBJ2-1; 8 bases are shared with TRBD2. Germline-derived CDR1 and CDR2 are MRHNA and SNTAGT. This CDR3 has 16 amino acids. Trimming removed 0 bases from V and 8 bases from J; junction bases left unmatched: 9. The CDR3 DNA reads TGTGCCAGCAGTGACTCCGTGACTAGCGTTTTTGATGAGCAGTTCTTC. It specifies CASSDSVTSVFDEQFF.

This chain connects TRBV7-9 to TRBJ1-5, with 7 positions matching TRBD1. J lost 5 bases, V lost 5 bases, and 3 bases had no gene match. Germline V gene lookup returns CDR1 SEHNR and CDR2 FQNEAQ (reference sequence). CDR3 size: 13 residues. This chain's CDR3 is CASSRQGDQPQHF. CDR3 nucleotide sequence: TGTGCCAGCAGCAGACAGGGAGATCAGCCCCAGCATTTT.

V and J are TRBV11-2 and TRBJ2-3; D unclear. CDR1 SGHAT and CDR2 FQNNGV come from the germline V gene. V lost 0 bases to trimming and J lost 6 bases, with 4 bases between them. The CDR3 loop spans 12 amino acids. CDR3 region: CASSLDRDTQYF. In nucleotides, the CDR3 is TGTGCCAGCAGCTTAGATCGGGATACGCAGTATTTT.

In DNA form, the CDR3 reads TGTGCCACCAGCAGAGATGGCGGACTGAACACCGGGGAGCTGTTTTTT. Its protein is CATSRDGGLNTGELFF. The V gene is TRBV15, the J gene TRBJ2-2; tentatively, D is TRBD2 (5 bases). The V end lost 0 bases, the J end lost 1 base, and 9 bases lay between the germline ends. Germline V gives CDR1 LNHNV, CDR2 YYDKDF (reference sequence). This CDR3 region has 16 residues.

This chain joins TRBV30 and TRBJ2-2; 11 bases map to TRBD1. The V and J ends lost 3 bases and 8 bases, in that order; junction bases with no gene match: 2. The germline CDR1 and CDR2 sequences are GTSNPN and SVGIG (reference sequence). This CDR3 spans 13 amino acids. The CDR3 DNA reads as TGTGCCTGGAGGGACAGGGGGCTGGGGGAGCTGTTTTTT. Protein product: CAWRDRGLGELFF.

This sequence joins TRBV19 and TRBJ1-1; 9 bases are a match to TRBD1. CDR1 is LNHDA, CDR2 SQIVND, per germline (reference sequence). The CDR3 sequence is 14 residues long. V dropped 6 bases and J dropped 4; count of bases not matched to a gene: 6. The CDR3 region is CASRKQGAGTEAFF. CDR3 DNA: TGTGCCAGTAGGAAACAGGGGGCCGGCACTGAAGCTTTCTTT.

The CDR3 bases are TGTGCCAGCAGCCCCCGACGGGTGGGAGATACGCAGTATTTT. Translating gives CASSPRRVGDTQYF. The rearrangement links TRBV7-2 to TRBJ2-3; D is ambiguous. The CDR3 consists of 14 residues. V was clipped by 5 bases and J by 5 bases, with 14 bases between them. Germline CDR1 reads SGHTA; CDR2 reads FQGNSA.

The J gene is TRBJ1-2, the V gene TRBV6-6, with 7 bases matching TRBD1. The V gene's germline CDR1 is MNHNY and CDR2 SVGAGI (reference sequence). Germline trimming cut 6 bases from V and 2 bases from J; bases unmatched to any gene: 9. This CDR3 spans 15 amino acids. This CDR3 reads CASSLRDSPNYGYTF. The CDR3 coding sequence is TGTGCCAGCAGCCTGAGGGACAGCCCCAACTATGGCTACACCTTC.

This clone was counted once. This chain joins TRBV30 and TRBJ2-7; possible D gene TRBD1, 6 bases. The germline V gene has CDR1 GTSNPN and CDR2 SVGIG (reference sequence). This CDR3 is built from 13 residues. Trimming pared 0 bases from V and 10 bases from J, leaving 16 bases between. For the CDR3, the DNA is TGTGCCTGGAGTGTACAGGGCCTAAGACAACAGTACTTC. It translates to CAWSVQGLRQQYF.

V gene TRBV6-5 combines with J gene TRBJ1-5; D is possibly TRBD1 (6 bases). The CDR3 length is 16 residues. In germline, CDR1 is MNHEY, CDR2 SVGAGI. V was shortened by 0 bases and J by 4 bases, with 13 bases between the two germline ends. This chain's CDR3 is CASSYSADSLNQPQHF. In DNA, the CDR3 is TGTGCCAGCAGTTACTCGGCGGACAGTTTAAATCAGCCCCAGCATTTT.

This clone showed up just a few times. V is TRBV2 and J is TRBJ1-5; D gene unclear. The CDR3 loop spans 15 amino acids. Trimming stripped 1 base from V and 4 bases from J, with 11 bases between. Germline-derived CDR1 and CDR2 are SNHLY and FYNNEI. The CDR3 loop is CASSEGSIINQPQHF. The CDR3 DNA sequence: TGTGCCAGCAGTGAAGGAAGCATTATTAATCAGCCCCAGCATTTT.

The V gene is TRBV5-6, the J gene TRBJ1-5; D unresolved. Trimming took off 4 bases at V and 3 bases at J, with 8 bases between the two ends. The CDR3 has 13 residues. The germline V gene has CDR1 SGHDT and CDR2 YYEEEE. In DNA form, the CDR3 reads TGTGCCAGCAGCCTCAACATCAATCAGCCCCAGCATTTT. Translating it yields CASSLNINQPQHF.

CDR3 protein: CASSPHSGVNQPQHF. CDR3 coding DNA: TGTGCCAGTAGTCCTCATTCAGGGGTAAATCAGCCCCAGCATTTT. The V call is TRBV19, the J call TRBJ1-5, with TRBD1 as a possible D gene (6 bases). There are 15 residues in the CDR3. V was trimmed by 5 bases and J by 4 bases, leaving 15 bases between them. CDR1 LNHDA and CDR2 SQIVND come from the germline V gene (reference sequence).

This clone turned up a few times. V usage is TRBV10-3 and J usage is TRBJ2-7; D is perhaps TRBD1 (6 bases). The CDR3 runs 14 residues. From germline, CDR1 is ENHRY and CDR2 SYGVKD. The ends were cut back, 0 bases at V and 2 bases at J, with 8 bases in the middle. The CDR3 here is CAISESGQPYEQYF. CDR3 in DNA: TGTGCCATCAGTGAGTCAGGACAGCCCTACGAGCAGTACTTC.